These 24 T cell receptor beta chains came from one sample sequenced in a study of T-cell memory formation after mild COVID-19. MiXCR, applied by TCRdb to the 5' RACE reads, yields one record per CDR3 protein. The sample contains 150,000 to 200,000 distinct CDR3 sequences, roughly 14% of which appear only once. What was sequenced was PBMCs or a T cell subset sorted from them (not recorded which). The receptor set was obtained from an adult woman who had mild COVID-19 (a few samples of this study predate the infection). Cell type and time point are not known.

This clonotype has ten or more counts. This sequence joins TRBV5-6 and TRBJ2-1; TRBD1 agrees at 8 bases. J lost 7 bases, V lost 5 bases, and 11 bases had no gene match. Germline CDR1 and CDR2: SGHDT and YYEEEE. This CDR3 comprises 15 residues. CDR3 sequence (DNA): TGTGCCAGCAGAACAGACAGGGGTCCCAGGAATGAGCAGTTCTTC. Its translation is CASRTDRGPRNEQFF.

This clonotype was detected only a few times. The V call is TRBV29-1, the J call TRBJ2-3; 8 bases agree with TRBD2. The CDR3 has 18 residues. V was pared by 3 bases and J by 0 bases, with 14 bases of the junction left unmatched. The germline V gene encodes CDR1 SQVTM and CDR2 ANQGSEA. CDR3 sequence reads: CSVDPVSGASGSTDTQYF. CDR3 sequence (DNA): TGCAGCGTTGACCCCGTATCGGGAGCTAGCGGGAGCACAGATACGCAGTATTTT.

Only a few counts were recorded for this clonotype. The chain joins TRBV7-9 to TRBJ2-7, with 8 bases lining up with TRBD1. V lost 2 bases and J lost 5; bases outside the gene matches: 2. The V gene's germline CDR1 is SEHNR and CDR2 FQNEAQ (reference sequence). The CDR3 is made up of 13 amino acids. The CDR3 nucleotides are TGTGCCAGCAGCTTATCAGGGGGCCACGAGCAGTACTTC. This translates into CASSLSGGHEQYF.

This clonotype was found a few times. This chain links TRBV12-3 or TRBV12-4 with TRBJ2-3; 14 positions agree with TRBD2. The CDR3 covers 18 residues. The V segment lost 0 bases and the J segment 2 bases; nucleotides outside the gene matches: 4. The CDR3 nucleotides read TGTGCCAGCAGTTTAGCGGGACTAGCGGGGGCCGTCACAGATACGCAGTATTTT. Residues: CASSLAGLAGAVTDTQYF.

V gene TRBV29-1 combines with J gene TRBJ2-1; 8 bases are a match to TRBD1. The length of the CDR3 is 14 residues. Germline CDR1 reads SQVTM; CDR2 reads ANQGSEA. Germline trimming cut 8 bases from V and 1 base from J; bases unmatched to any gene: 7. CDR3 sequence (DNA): TGCAGCCTCTATCAGGGGGCGTCCTACAATGAGCAGTTCTTC. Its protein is CSLYQGASYNEQFF.

The CDR3 sequence: CASSLARGRGPGELFF. CDR3 nucleotide sequence: TGTGCCAGCAGCTTAGCGCGGGGCAGGGGACCCGGGGAGCTGTTTTTT. This rearrangement joins TRBV7-8 to TRBJ2-2; D possibly matches TRBD1 or TRBD2 (6 bases each). The germline gives CDR1 SGHVS, CDR2 FQNEAQ. The CDR3 is made up of 16 amino acids. V shed 0 bases and J shed 6 bases, with 14 bases lying between them.

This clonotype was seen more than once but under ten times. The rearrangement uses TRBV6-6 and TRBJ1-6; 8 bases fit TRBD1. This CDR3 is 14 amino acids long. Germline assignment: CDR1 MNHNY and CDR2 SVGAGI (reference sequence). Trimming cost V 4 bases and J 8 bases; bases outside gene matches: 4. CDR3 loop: CASSSGGWDSPLHF. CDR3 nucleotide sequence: TGTGCCAGCAGTTCAGGGGGCTGGGATTCACCCCTCCACTTT.

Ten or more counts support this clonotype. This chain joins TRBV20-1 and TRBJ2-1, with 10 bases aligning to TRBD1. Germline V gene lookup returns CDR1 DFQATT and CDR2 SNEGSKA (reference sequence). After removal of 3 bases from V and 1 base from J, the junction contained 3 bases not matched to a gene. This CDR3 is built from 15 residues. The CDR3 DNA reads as TGCAGTGCTAGGGGACAGGGGAATTCCTACAATGAGCAGTTCTTC. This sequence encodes CSARGQGNSYNEQFF.

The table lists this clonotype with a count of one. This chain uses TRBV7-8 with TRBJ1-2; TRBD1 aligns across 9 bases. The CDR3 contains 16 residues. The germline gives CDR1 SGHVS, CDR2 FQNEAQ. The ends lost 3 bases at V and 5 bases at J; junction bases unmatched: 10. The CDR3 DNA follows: TGTGCCAGCAGCTTGGAGTTGGACAGGGGAGATTATGGCTACACCTTC. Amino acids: CASSLELDRGDYGYTF.

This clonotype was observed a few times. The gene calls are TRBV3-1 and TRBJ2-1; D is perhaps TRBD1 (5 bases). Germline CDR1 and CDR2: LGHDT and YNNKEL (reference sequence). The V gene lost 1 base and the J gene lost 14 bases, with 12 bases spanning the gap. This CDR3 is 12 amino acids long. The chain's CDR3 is CASSQGRAKEFF. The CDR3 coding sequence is TGTGCCAGCAGCCAAGGCAGGGCCAAGGAGTTCTTC.

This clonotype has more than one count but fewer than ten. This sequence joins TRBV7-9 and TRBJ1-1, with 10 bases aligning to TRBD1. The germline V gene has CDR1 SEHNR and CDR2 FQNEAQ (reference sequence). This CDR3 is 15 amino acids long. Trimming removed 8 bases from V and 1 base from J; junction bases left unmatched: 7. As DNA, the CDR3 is TGTGCCAGCCCCGGGACAGGGGATGGGAACACTGAAGCTTTCTTT. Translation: CASPGTGDGNTEAFF.

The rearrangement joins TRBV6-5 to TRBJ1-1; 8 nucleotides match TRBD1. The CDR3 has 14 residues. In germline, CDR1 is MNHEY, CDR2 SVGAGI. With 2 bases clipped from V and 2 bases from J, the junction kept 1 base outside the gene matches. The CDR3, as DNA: TGTGCCAGCAGTTACGGACAGGGTAACACTGAAGCTTTCTTT. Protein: CASSYGQGNTEAFF.

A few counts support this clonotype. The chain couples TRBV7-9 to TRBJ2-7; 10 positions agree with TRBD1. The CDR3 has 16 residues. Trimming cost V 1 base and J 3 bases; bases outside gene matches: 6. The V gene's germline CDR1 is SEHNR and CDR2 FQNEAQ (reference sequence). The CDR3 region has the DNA TGTGCCAGCAGCTTAGGACAGGGGGCGCGTTACTACGAGCAGTACTTC. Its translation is CASSLGQGARYYEQYF.

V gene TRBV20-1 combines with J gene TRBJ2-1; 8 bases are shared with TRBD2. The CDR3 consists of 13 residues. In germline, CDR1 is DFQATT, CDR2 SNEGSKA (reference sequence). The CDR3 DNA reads TGCAGGATCCCGGGGGGGGGCCTCAATGAGCAGTTCTTC. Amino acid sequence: CRIPGGGLNEQFF.

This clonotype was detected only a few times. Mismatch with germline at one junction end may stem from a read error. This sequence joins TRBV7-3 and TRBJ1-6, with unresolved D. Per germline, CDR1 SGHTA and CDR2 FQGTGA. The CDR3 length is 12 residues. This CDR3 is CASSLRNSPLHF. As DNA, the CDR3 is TGTGCCAGCAGTTTAAGGAATTCACCCCTCCACTTT. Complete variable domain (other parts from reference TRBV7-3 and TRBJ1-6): GAGVSQTPSNKVTEKGKYVELRCDPISGHTALYWYRQSLGQGPEFLIYFQGTGAADDSGLPNDRFFAVRPEGSVSTLKIQRTERGDSAVYLCASSLRNSPLHFGNGTRLTVT.

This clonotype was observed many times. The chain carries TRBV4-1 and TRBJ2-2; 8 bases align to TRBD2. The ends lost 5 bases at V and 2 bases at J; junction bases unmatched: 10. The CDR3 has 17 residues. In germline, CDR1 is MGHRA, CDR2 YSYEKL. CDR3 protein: CASSDLGSGRNTGELFF. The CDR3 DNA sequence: TGCGCCAGCAGCGACTTGGGGAGCGGGAGAAACACCGGGGAGCTGTTTTTT.

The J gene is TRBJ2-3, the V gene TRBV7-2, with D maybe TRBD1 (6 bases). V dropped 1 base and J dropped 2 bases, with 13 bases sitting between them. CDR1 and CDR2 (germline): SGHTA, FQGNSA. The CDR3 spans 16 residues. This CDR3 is CASSLVIGQYTDTQYF. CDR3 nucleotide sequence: TGTGCCAGCAGCTTAGTGATTGGACAGTACACAGATACGCAGTATTTT.

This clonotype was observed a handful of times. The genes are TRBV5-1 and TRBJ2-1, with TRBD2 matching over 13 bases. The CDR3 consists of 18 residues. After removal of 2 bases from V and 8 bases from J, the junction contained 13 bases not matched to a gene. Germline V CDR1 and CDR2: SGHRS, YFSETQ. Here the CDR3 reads CASSFIRSGTSGIYEQFF. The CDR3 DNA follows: TGCGCCAGCAGCTTCATCAGAAGCGGGACTAGCGGGATCTATGAGCAGTTCTTC.

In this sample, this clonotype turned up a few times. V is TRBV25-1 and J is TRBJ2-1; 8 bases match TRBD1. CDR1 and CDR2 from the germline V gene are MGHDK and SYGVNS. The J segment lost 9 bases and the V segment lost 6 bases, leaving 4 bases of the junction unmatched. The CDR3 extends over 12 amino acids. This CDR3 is CASRPDRGEQFF. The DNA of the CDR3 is TGTGCCAGCAGACCCGACAGGGGTGAGCAGTTCTTC.

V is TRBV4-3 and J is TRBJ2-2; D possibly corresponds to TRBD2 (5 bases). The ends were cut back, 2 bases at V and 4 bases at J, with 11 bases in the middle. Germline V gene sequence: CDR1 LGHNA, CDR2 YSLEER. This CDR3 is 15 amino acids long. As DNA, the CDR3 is TGCGCCAGCAGCCAAAAGGATGGAGGCACCGGGGAGCTGTTTTTT. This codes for CASSQKDGGTGELFF.

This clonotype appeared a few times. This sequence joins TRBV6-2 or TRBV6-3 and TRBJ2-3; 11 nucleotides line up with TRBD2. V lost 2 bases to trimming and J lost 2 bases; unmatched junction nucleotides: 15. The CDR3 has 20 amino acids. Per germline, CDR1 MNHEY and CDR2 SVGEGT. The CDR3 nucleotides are TGTGCCAGCAGTTACGATTGGGGGACTAGCGGCACCTCGTCCACAGATACGCAGTATTTT. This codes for CASSYDWGTSGTSSTDTQYF.

The CDR3: CASSLQATYEQYF. The CDR3 bases are TGTGCCAGCAGCTTACAGGCAACCTACGAGCAGTACTTC. The V call is TRBV7-9, the J call TRBJ2-7; D is undetermined. This CDR3 contains 13 residues. Germline CDR1 is SEHNR and CDR2 is FQNEAQ (reference sequence). With 2 bases removed from V and 2 bases from J, the gap between germline ends came to 7 bases.

The CDR3 region is CASSLVQGAVSNQPQHF. DNA of the CDR3: TGTGCCAGCAGCTTAGTGCAGGGGGCGGTTAGCAATCAGCCCCAGCATTTT. The chain employs TRBV7-2 and TRBJ1-5; 8 bases agree with TRBD1. The J segment lost 0 bases and the V segment lost 1 base, leaving 5 bases of the junction unmatched. The CDR3 sequence is 17 residues long. Germline V gene sequence: CDR1 SGHTA, CDR2 FQGNSA. Complete variable domain (other parts from reference TRBV7-2 and TRBJ1-5): GAGVSQSPSNKVTEKGKDVELRCDPISGHTALYWYRQSLGQGLEFLIYFQGNSAPDKSGLPSDRFSAERTGGSVSTLTIQRTQQEDSAVYLCASSLVQGAVSNQPQHFGDGTRLSIL.

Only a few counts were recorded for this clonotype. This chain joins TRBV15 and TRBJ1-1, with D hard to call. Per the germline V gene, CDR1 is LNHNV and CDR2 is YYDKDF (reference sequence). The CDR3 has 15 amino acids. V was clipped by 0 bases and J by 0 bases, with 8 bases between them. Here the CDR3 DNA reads TGTGCCACCAGCAGAGATACAGACATGAACACTGAAGCTTTCTTT. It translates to CATSRDTDMNTEAFF. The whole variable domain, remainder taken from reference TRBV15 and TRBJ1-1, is DAMVIQNPRYQVTQFGKPVTLSCSQTLNHNVMYWYQQKSSQAPKLLFHYYDKDFNNEADTPDNFQSRRPNTSFCFLDIRSPGLGDTAMYLCATSRDTDMNTEAFFGQGTRLTVV.